This T cell receptor (beta chain) was observed in a study of T cell clones after liver transplantation. Background on the study: In this trial, immunosuppression withdrawal was attempted within 2 years of liver transplant. Without induction therapy, subjects received standard immunosuppression until 12-24 months post-transplant. Findings and limits, study-wide: Migration into the graft, not deletion, may explain lost graft donor-reactive T cells.

Notes on this clone: Its specificity is unknown.

The method was immunoSEQ multiplex PCR; TCRdb's version includes in-frame clones alone and lacks a portion of them. The sample records 8,000 to 10,000 clones, over 55% being singletons. The TCR was taken from a human patient who received a liver transplant. Some T cells may originate from the graft donor. Here the sequenced sample was CD8+ T cells from blood, taken at the approximately 16-month timepoint.

CDR3 coding DNA: TGTGCCACCGCGCGGGACAGGGATGGCTACGATGGCTACACCTTC. This codes for CATARDRDGYDGYTF. This chain joins TRBV19 and TRBJ1-2; 9 bases agree with TRBD1. This CDR3 is built from 15 residues. V lost 10 bases to trimming and J lost 6 bases; unmatched junction nucleotides: 15. CDR1 and CDR2 (germline): LNHDA, SQIVND (reference sequence).